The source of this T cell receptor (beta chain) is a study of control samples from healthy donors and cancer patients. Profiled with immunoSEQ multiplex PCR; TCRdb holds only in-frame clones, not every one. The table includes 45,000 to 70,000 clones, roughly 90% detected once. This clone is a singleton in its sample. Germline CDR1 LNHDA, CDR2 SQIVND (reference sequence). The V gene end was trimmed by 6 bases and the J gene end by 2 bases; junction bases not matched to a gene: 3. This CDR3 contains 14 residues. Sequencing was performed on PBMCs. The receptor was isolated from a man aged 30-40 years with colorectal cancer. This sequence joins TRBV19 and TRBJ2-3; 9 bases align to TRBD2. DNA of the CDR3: TGTGCCAGTAGGTCTAGCGGGAACACAGATACGCAGTATTTT. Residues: CASRSSGNTDTQYF. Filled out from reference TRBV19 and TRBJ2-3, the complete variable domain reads DGGITQSPKYLFRKEGQNVTLSCEQNLNHDAMYWYRQDPGQGLRLIYYSQIVNDFQKGDIAEGYSVSREKKESFPLTVTSAQKNPTAFYLCASRSSGNTDTQYFGPGTRLTVL.